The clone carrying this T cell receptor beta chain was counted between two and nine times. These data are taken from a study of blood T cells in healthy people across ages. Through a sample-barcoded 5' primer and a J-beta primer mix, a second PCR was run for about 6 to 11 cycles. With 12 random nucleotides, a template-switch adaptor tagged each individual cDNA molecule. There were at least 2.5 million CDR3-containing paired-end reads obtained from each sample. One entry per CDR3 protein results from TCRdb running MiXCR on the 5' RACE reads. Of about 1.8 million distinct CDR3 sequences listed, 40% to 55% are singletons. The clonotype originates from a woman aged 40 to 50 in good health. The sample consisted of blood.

The CDR3 DNA follows: TGTGCCAGCAGCGGGGAGGGTTCATACAATGAGCAGTTCTTC. Its protein product is CASSGEGSYNEQFF. The chain is built from TRBV9 and TRBJ2-1; 7 bases map to TRBD2. Trimming at V came to 3 bases and at J to 4 bases, leaving 4 bases not matched to a gene. This CDR3 is 14 amino acids long. Germline CDR1 and CDR2: SGDLS and YYNGEE.